These 8 T cell receptor beta chains were sequenced from one sample in a study of cytomegalovirus exposure and HLA in healthy donors. The PCR made use of 60 Vbeta and 13 Jbeta primers. Clones were read by immunoSEQ multiplex PCR, and TCRdb kept only the in-frame ones, dropping some. Among under 300,000 clones listed, 84% were seen once. The sample taken for sequencing was PBMCs. These receptors were collected from a woman aged 40 to 55 in good health and CMV-seropositive.

The chain links TRBV19 to TRBJ2-7; 7 nucleotides match TRBD2. After removal of 6 bases from V and 2 bases from J, the junction contained 4 bases not matched to a gene. This CDR3 is 13 amino acids long. Germline values: CDR1 LNHDA, CDR2 SQIVND (reference sequence). The CDR3, as DNA: TGTGCCAGTAGGGAGCGGGGAACCTACGAGCAGTACTTC. Its protein product is CASRERGTYEQYF.

This chain uses TRBV28 with TRBJ1-1; D is perhaps TRBD1 (5 bases). The CDR3 is 12 residues long. V was shortened by 2 bases and J by 7 bases, with 8 bases between the two germline ends. Germline values: CDR1 MDHEN, CDR2 SYDVKM. CDR3 region: CASSLGGLEAFF. The DNA of the CDR3 is TGTGCCAGCAGTTTAGGGGGACTTGAAGCTTTCTTT.

The rearrangement uses TRBV4-2 and TRBJ1-2; unclear D gene. V was trimmed by 0 bases and J by 2 bases, leaving 10 bases between them. The germline gives CDR1 LGHNA, CDR2 YNFKEQ. CDR3 size: 15 residues. The DNA for the CDR3 is TGTGCCAGCAGCCAAGATAAGCTGTTGAACTATGGCTACACCTTC. It encodes CASSQDKLLNYGYTF.

The chain is built from TRBV15 and TRBJ2-5; TRBD1 is a possible D gene (7 bases). CDR3 length: 16 residues. Germline assignment: CDR1 LNHNV and CDR2 YYDKDF (reference sequence). Trimming shortened V by 0 bases and J by 4 bases, and 15 bases separated the two germline ends. The CDR3 here is CATSRDMQGGGETQYF. Here the CDR3 DNA reads TGTGCCACCAGCAGAGATATGCAGGGGGGAGGAGAGACCCAGTACTTC.

V and J are TRBV27 and TRBJ1-1; 9 bases line up with TRBD1. CDR1 MNHEY and CDR2 SMNVEV come from the germline V gene (reference sequence). The length of the CDR3 is 18 residues. After removal of 4 bases from V and 0 bases from J, the junction contained 12 bases not matched to a gene. This CDR3 is CASSSKGQGMTMNTEAFF. For the CDR3, the DNA is TGTGCCAGCAGTTCAAAAGGACAGGGGATGACCATGAACACTGAAGCTTTCTTT.

This clone was seen just once. This rearrangement joins TRBV19 to TRBJ2-7; 8 positions match TRBD1. This CDR3 has 14 residues. Unmatched junction bases numbered 9, after V lost 6 bases and J lost 5 bases. The germline V gene has CDR1 LNHDA and CDR2 SQIVND (reference sequence). The CDR3 here is CASSQDRVNHEQYF. The CDR3, as DNA: TGTGCCAGTAGCCAGGACAGGGTAAACCACGAGCAGTACTTC. The full variable domain, completed using reference TRBV19 and TRBJ2-7, is DGGITQSPKYLFRKEGQNVTLSCEQNLNHDAMYWYRQDPGQGLRLIYYSQIVNDFQKGDIAEGYSVSREKKESFPLTVTSAQKNPTAFYLCASSQDRVNHEQYFGPGTRLTVT.

This clone was counted between two and nine times. The chain is built from TRBV19 and TRBJ1-2, with 9 positions matching TRBD1. The CDR3 extends over 15 amino acids. With V trimmed by 5 bases and J by 0 bases, 4 bases remained unmatched. Germline CDR1 LNHDA, CDR2 SQIVND (reference sequence). CDR3 sequence (DNA): TGTGCCAGTAGTTGGACAGGGGAAGCTAACTATGGCTACACCTTC. Translation gives CASSWTGEANYGYTF.

This clone was detected once. The gene calls are TRBV7-9 and TRBJ2-7, with 11 bases that match TRBD2. The CDR3 totals 14 residues. The ends lost 5 bases at V and 5 bases at J; junction bases unmatched: 5. The germline V gene has CDR1 SEHNR and CDR2 FQNEAQ (reference sequence). The CDR3 bases are TGTGCCAGCAGCCCCGGGACTAGCGGCGACGAGCAGTACTTC. This translates into CASSPGTSGDEQYF.